One and the same sample provided the 2 T cell receptor beta chains below, sequenced in a study of shared clonotypes between healthy human individuals. Generated by immunoSEQ multiplex PCR, the TCRdb table keeps only in-frame clones and is missing some. The sample has roughly 720,000 clones; 90% are singletons. The material sequenced was memory CD8+ T cells from PBMCs. Subset described: CD45RO+ cells pooled with CCR7-negative TemRA cells. The receptors come from a man between 18 and 29 years old in good health. Some clones in this sample may be carry-over from other donors' samples.

The chain joins TRBV9 to TRBJ2-7; the D call may be TRBD1 or TRBD2 (5 bases each). V lost 0 bases and J 5 bases, leaving 15 bases between the germline ends. The CDR3 covers 15 residues. Germline V CDR1 and CDR2: SGDLS, YYNGEE. CDR3 sequence: CASSVAGTKYDEQYF. CDR3 DNA: TGTGCCAGCAGCGTAGCGGGGACCAAGTATGACGAGCAGTACTTC.

This chain links TRBV28 with TRBJ2-6, with D perhaps matching TRBD1 (6 bases). V was shortened by 6 bases and J by 0 bases, with 9 bases between the two germline ends. The germline gives CDR1 MDHEN, CDR2 SYDVKM. The CDR3 sequence is 15 residues long. The DNA of the CDR3 is TGTGCCAGCAGGGACAGCGACTCTGGGGCCAACGTCCTGACTTTC. Its translation is CASRDSDSGANVLTF.